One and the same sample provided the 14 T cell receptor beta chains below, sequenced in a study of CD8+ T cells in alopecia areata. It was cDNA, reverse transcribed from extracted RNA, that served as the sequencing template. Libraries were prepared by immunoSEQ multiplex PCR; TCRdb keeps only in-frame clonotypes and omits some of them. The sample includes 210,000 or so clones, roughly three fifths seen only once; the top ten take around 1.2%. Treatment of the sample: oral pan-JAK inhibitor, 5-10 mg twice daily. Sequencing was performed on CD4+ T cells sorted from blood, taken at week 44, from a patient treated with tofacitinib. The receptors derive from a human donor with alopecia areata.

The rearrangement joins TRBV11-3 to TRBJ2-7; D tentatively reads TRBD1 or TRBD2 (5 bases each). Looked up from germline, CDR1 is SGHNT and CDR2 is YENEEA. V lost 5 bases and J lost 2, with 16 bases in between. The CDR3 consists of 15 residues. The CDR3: CASSGGEGWPYEQYF. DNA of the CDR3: TGTGCCAGCAGCGGGGGTGAGGGTTGGCCCTACGAGCAGTACTTC. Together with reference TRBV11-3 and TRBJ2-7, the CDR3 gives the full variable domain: EAGVVQSPRYKIIEKKQPVAFWCNPISGHNTLYWYLQNLGQGPELLIRYENEEAVDDSQLPKDRFSAERLKGVDSTLKIQPAELGDSAVYLCASSGGEGWPYEQYFGPGTRLTVT.

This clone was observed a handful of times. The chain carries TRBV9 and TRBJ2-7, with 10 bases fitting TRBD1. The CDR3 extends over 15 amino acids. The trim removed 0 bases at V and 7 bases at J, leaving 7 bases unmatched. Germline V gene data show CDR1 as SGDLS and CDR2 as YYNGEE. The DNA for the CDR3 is TGTGCCAGCAGCGTAGCTCTAGGACAGGGGGGTGAGCAGTACTTC. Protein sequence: CASSVALGQGGEQYF.

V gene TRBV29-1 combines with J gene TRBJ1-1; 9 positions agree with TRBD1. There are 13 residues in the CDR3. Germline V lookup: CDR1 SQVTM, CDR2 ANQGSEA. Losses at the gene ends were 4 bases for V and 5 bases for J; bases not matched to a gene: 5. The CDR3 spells CSVATGGVTEAFF. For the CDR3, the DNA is TGCAGCGTTGCGACAGGGGGAGTTACTGAAGCTTTCTTT.

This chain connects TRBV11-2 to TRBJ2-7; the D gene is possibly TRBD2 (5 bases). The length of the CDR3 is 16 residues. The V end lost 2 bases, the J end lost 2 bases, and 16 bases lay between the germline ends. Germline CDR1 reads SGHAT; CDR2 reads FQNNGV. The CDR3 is CASSLLEVADPYEQYF. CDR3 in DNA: TGTGCCAGCAGCTTACTGGAGGTTGCGGATCCCTACGAGCAGTACTTC. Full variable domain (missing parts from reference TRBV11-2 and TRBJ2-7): EAGVAQSPRYKIIEKRQSVAFWCNPISGHATLYWYQQILGQGPKLLIQFQNNGVVDDSQLPKDRFSAERLKGVDSTLKIQPAKLEDSAVYLCASSLLEVADPYEQYFGPGTRLTVT.

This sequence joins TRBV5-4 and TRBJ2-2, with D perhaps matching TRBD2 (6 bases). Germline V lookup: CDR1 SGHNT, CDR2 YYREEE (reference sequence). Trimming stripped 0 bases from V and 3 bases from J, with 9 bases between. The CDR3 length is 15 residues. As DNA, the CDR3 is TGTGCCAGCAGCTTGGACGGGACTTACACCGGGGAGCTGTTTTTT. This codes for CASSLDGTYTGELFF.

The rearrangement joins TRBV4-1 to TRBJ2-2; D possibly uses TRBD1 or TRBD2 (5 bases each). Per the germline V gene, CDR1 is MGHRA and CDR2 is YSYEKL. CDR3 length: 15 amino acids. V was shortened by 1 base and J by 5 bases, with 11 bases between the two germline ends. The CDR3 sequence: CASSQVGTITGELFF. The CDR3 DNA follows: TGCGCCAGCAGCCAAGTGGGGACCATTACCGGGGAGCTGTTTTTT.

The CDR3: CASSPPNSLDEKLFF. As DNA, the CDR3 is TGTGCCAGCTCACCACCTAACAGCTTGGACGAAAAACTGTTTTTT. The chain joins TRBV18 to TRBJ1-4; the D is unclear. CDR1 is KGHSH and CDR2 is LQKENI in the germline V gene. Trimming took off 0 bases at V and 8 bases at J, with 13 bases between the two ends. This CDR3 has 15 amino acids.

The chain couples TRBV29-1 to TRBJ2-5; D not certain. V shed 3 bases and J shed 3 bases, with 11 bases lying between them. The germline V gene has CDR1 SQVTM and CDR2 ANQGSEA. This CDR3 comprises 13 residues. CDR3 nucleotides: TGCAGCGTTGACTGGCTAGTGAAAGAGACCCAGTACTTC. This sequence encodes CSVDWLVKETQYF. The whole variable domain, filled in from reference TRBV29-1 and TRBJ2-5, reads SAVISQKPSRDICQRGTSLTIQCQVDSQVTMMFWYRQQPGQSLTLIATANQGSEATYESGFVIDKFPISRPNLTFSTLTVSNMSPEDSSIYLCSVDWLVKETQYFGPGTRLLVL.

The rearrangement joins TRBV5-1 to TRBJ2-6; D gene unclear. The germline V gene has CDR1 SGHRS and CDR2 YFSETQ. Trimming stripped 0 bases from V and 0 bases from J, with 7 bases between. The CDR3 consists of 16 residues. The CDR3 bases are TGCGCCAGCAGCTTGGCGGTCCTCTCTGGGGCCAACGTCCTGACTTTC. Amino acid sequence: CASSLAVLSGANVLTF. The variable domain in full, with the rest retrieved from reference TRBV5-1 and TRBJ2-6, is KAGVTQTPRYLIKTRGQQVTLSCSPISGHRSVSWYQQTPGQGLQFLFEYFSETQRNKGNFPGRFSGRQFSNSRSEMNVSTLELGDSALYLCASSLAVLSGANVLTFGAGSRLTVL.

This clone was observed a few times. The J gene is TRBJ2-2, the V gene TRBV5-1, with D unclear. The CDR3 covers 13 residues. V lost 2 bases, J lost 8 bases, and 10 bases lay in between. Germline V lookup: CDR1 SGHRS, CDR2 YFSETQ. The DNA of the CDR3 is TGCGCCAGCAGCTTCGACTCAGCTGGGGAGCTGTTTTTT. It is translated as CASSFDSAGELFF.

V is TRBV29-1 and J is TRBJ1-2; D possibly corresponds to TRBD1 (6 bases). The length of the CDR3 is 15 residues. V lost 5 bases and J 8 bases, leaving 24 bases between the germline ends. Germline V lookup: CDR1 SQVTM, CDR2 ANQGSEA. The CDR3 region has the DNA TGCAGCGTTATAAACTCCGGGACACAGACTTACGGCTACACCTTC. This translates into CSVINSGTQTYGYTF.

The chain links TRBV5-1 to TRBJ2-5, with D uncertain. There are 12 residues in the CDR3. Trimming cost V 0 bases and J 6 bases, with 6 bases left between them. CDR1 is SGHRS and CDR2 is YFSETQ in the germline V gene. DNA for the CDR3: TGCGCCAGCAGCTTGGATGGAAAGACCCAGTACTTC. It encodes CASSLDGKTQYF.

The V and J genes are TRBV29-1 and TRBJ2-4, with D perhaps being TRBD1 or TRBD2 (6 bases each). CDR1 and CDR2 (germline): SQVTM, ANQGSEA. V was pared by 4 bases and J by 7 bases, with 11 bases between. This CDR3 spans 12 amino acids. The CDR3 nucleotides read TGCAGCGTTGTGGTAGGGGGGAACATTCAGTACTTC. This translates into CSVVVGGNIQYF.

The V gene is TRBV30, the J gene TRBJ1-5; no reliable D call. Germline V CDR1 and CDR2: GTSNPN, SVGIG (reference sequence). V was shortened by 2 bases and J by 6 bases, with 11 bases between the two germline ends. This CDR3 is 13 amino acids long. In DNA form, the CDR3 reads TGTGCCTGGAGTCTCGAGAAGGGTCAGCCCCAGCATTTT. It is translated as CAWSLEKGQPQHF.